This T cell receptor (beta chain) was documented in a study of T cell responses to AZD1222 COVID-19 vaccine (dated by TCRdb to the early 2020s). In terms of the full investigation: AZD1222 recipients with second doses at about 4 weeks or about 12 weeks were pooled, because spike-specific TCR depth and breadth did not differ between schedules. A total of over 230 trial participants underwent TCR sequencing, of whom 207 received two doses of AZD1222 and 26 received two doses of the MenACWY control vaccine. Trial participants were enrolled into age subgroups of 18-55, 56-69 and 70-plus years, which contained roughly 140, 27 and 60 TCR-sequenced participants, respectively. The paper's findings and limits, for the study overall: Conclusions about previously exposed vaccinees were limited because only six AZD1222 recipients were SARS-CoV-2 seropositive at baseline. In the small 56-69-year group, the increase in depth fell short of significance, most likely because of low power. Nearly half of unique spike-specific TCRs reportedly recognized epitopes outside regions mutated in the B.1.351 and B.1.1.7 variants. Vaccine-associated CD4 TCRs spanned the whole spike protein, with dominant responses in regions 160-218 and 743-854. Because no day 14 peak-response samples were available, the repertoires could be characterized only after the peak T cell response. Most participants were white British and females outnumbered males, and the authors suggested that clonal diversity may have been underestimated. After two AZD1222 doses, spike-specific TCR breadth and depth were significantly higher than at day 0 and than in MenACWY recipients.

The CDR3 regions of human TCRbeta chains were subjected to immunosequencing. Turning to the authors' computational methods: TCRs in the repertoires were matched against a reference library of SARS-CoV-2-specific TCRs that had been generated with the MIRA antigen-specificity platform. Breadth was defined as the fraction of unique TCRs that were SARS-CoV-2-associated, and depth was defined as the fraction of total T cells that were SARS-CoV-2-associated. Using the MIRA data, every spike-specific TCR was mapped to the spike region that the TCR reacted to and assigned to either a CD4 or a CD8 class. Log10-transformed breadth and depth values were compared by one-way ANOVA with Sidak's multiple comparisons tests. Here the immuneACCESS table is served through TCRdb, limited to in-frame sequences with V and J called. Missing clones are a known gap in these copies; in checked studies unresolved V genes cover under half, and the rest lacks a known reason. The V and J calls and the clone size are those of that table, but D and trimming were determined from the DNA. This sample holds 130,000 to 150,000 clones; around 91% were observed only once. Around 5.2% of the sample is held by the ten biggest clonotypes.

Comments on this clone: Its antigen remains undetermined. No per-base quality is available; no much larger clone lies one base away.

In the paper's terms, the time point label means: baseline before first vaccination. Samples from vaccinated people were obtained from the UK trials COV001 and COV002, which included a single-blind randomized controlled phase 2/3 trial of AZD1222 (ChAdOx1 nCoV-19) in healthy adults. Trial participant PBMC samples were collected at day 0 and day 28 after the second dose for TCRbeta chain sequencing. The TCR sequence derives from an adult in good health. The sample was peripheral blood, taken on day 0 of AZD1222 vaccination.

The bases are TGTGCCAGCAGGGGTCCTCATAGCAATCAGCCCCAGCATTTT. It specifies CASRGPHSNQPQHF. The chain couples TRBV28 to TRBJ1-5; no D segment can be confidently identified. The trim is 6 bases for V and 0 bases for J, with a gap of 9 bases between the germline ends. From the cysteine through the phenylalanine, the CDR3 covers 14 amino acids. Of all the DNA, just the CDR3 is kept, 42 bases in frame from base 1. The germline V gene specifies MDHEN as CDR1 and SYDVKM as CDR2.